This record looks at one TCR beta chain sequence and its context. As yet, its antigen is unknown. V was shortened by 4 bases and J by 6 bases, with 19 bases between the two germline ends. The CDR3 consists of 16 residues. The germline CDR1 and CDR2 sequences are SGHRS and YFSETQ. This entry belongs to a study of cytomegalovirus exposure and HLA in healthy donors. Points from the study as a whole: The finding came from a later analysis; first-cohort TCR clusters tended to co-occur in the 120 or so validation repertoires. Reports credit the classifier with highly specific, highly sensitive diagnosis of cytomegalovirus status.

The method was immunoSEQ multiplex PCR; TCRdb's version includes in-frame clones alone and lacks a portion of them. Of roughly 200,000 clones in the sample, roughly 81% are singletons; the top ten hold 1% to 1.5%. The sequence was obtained from a woman aged 30 to 39 in good health and CMV-seronegative. This sequence joins TRBV5-1 and TRBJ2-2, with a possible D match to TRBD2 (7 bases). The specimen sequenced was PBMCs. This chain's CDR3 is CASSHRGGAKAGELFF. DNA of the CDR3: TGCGCCAGCAGCCATCGAGGGGGGGCCAAAGCCGGGGAGCTGTTTTTT.